This TCR beta chain was identified in a study of T cells in Graves' hyperthyroidism and ophthalmopathy. Points from the study as a whole: Ophthalmopathy, which appeared later, was predicted by the model a median 6.5 months before onset.

CDR3 length: 14 amino acids. Trimming took 4 bases from V and 6 from J, leaving 13 bases between them. Germline V gene lookup returns CDR1 SGHRS and CDR2 YFSETQ. Authors of the study amplified TCR beta CDR3 regions from RNA transcripts. The TCR CDR3 was amplified in a first-round RT-PCR using the HTBI primer set. A single record per CDR3 protein comes from TCRdb applying MiXCR to the multiplex PCR reads. The sample comprises about 600,000 distinct CDR3 sequences, roughly 15% of which are singletons, and around 3.5% rests with the top ten. This clonotype was observed many times. What it binds is not known.

The clonotype was recovered from a woman aged 40 to 50 with Graves' ophthalmopathy. This chain uses TRBV5-1 with TRBJ1-4, with D possibly TRBD1 on 5 matching bases. Input material: blood. CDR3 amino acids: CASSHVGVDEKLFF. In nucleotides, the CDR3 is TGCGCCAGCAGCCACGTAGGGGTTGATGAAAAACTGTTTTTT.